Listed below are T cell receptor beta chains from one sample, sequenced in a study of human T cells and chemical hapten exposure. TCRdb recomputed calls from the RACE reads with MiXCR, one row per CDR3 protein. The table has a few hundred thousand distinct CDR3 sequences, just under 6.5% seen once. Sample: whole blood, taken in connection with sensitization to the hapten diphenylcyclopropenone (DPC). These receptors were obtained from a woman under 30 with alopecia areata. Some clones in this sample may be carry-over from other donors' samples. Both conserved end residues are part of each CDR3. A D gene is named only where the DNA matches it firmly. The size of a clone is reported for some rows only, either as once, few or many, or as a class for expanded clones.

DNA: TGTGCCAGCAGTTGGGTGGACACTGAAGCTTTCTTT
CDR3: CASSWVDTEAFF
V: TRBV28
J: TRBJ1-1
size: .
D: .

DNA: TGTGCCAGCAGCCCGACAGAATATGACGCCTACAATGAGCAGTTCTTC
CDR3: CASSPTEYDAYNEQFF
V: TRBV7-2
J: TRBJ2-1
size: many
D: .

DNA: TGTGCCAGCAGACTTTTTACCGGGGCCCACAATGAGCAGTTCTTC
CDR3: CASRLFTGAHNEQFF
V: TRBV12-3/TRBV12-4
J: TRBJ2-1
size: few
D: .

DNA: TGCGCCAGCAGCTTGGTGGAATTCGGCAGGAGAAGGACTGAAGCTTTCTTT
CDR3: CASSLVEFGRRRTEAFF
V: TRBV5-1
J: TRBJ1-1
size: few
D: .

DNA: TGCAGTGCTAGTCCGGCGGGGGGGCTGGCCCCACAAGAGACCCAGTACTTC
CDR3: CSASPAGGLAPQETQYF
V: TRBV20-1
J: TRBJ2-5
size: few
D: TRBD2

DNA: TGTGCCAGCAGCCCCCTCGTGGGGCGCACTGAAGCTTTCTTT
CDR3: CASSPLVGRTEAFF
V: TRBV7-9
J: TRBJ1-1
size: few
D: .

DNA: TGTGCCAGCAGTTACGCTAGGGATACCGTGAAAGCTTTCTTT
CDR3: CASSYARDTVKAFF
V: TRBV6-2/TRBV6-3
J: TRBJ1-1
size: .
D: .

DNA: TGTGCCAGCAGTTACTCCTTCGGGAACACTGAAGCTTTCTTT
CDR3: CASSYSFGNTEAFF
V: TRBV6-5
J: TRBJ1-1
size: many
D: .

DNA: TGTGCCAGCCGGGAAACCTTGGGAGCCGGGGAGCTGTTTTTT
CDR3: CASRETLGAGELFF
V: TRBV25-1
J: TRBJ2-2
size: .
D: .

DNA: TGTGCCAGCAGTTACTCGACCGAGAGCACAGATACGCAGTATTTT
CDR3: CASSYSTESTDTQYF
V: TRBV6-2/TRBV6-3
J: TRBJ2-3
size: .
D: .

DNA: TGTGCCAGCAGACGTCGATCAGGGAACACTGAAGCTTTCTTT
CDR3: CASRRRSGNTEAFF
V: TRBV3-1
J: TRBJ1-1
size: many
D: .

DNA: TGTGCCACCAGTGGGACCCCCGGTTACAATGAGCAGTTCTTC
CDR3: CATSGTPGYNEQFF
V: TRBV24-1
J: TRBJ2-1
size: few
D: .

DNA: TGTGCCAGCCATACAGGTAAAGAACAGCCCCAGCATTTT
CDR3: CASHTGKEQPQHF
V: TRBV18
J: TRBJ1-5
size: few
D: .

DNA: TGCGCCAGCAGCCAAGATCACGCTAGCGGTTACAATGAGCAGTTCTTC
CDR3: CASSQDHASGYNEQFF
V: TRBV4-3
J: TRBJ2-1
size: .
D: TRBD2

DNA: TGTGCCAGCAGCTTGGATCCAGGTGGTGAGCAGTACTTC
CDR3: CASSLDPGGEQYF
V: TRBV5-6
J: TRBJ2-7
size: few
D: .

DNA: TGTGCCAGCAGCTTGGGGACAGGGGGATTCTTAGGTTATGGCTACACCTTC
CDR3: CASSLGTGGFLGYGYTF
V: TRBV7-2
J: TRBJ1-2
size: .
D: TRBD1

DNA: TGTGCCAGCAGCTTTTTACTAGTACCCGAGTTTGAGCAGTTCTTC
CDR3: CASSFLLVPEFEQFF
V: TRBV7-8
J: TRBJ2-1
size: many
D: .

DNA: TGTGCCAGCACTACGAGGGGTACCTACGAGCAGTACTTC
CDR3: CASTTRGTYEQYF
V: TRBV12-3/TRBV12-4
J: TRBJ2-7
size: few
D: .

DNA: TGTGCCAGCAGACAGAACAGGGCTACGCAGTATTTT
CDR3: CASRQNRATQYF
V: TRBV28
J: TRBJ2-3
size: few
D: .

DNA: TGTGCCAGCAGCCCCCAACTAGTCTCCTACGAGCAGTACTTC
CDR3: CASSPQLVSYEQYF
V: TRBV13
J: TRBJ2-7
size: .
D: .

DNA: TGTGCCAGCAGCCAACATCCAGGTGACGGGGGGAATGAGCAGTTCTTC
CDR3: CASSQHPGDGGNEQFF
V: TRBV4-2
J: TRBJ2-1
size: few
D: TRBD2

DNA: TGCAGTGCTAGAGGTTTTGGCAGGGGAACAGATACGCAGTATTTT
CDR3: CSARGFGRGTDTQYF
V: TRBV20-1
J: TRBJ2-3
size: .
D: .

DNA: TGTGCCAGCACCGAGGGCCGCCCCGAAGCTTTCTTT
CDR3: CASTEGRPEAFF
V: TRBV12-3/TRBV12-4
J: TRBJ1-1
size: many
D: .